This T cell receptor (beta chain) was identified in a study of cytomegalovirus exposure and HLA in healthy donors. Study conclusions and caveats: The later analysis indicated that the majority of CMV-associated TCR beta chains appeared HLA-restricted.

This CDR3 region has 11 residues. Trimming pared 5 bases from V and 6 bases from J, leaving 8 bases between. CDR1 is MDHEN and CDR2 is SYDVKM in the germline V gene. PCR involved 60 Vbeta and 13 Jbeta primers. Profiling relied on immunoSEQ multiplex PCR, and the TCRdb table lists in-frame clones only, not all of them. This sample has around 190,000 clones, with roughly 80% found just once. Of note for this clone: No antigen is known for it.

The specimen was PBMCs. The chain is built from TRBV28 and TRBJ2-7, with a tentative D call TRBD2 (6 bases). The receptor's source is a woman between 45 and 60 years old in good health and CMV-seronegative. CDR3 sequence (DNA): TGTGCCAGCAGTCTGGGGGGCGAGCAGTACTTC. Its translation is CASSLGGEQYF.